The 26 T cell receptor beta chains in this list originate from one sample, sequenced in a study of OX40 agonist ivuxolimab in advanced cancers. The repertoire was sequenced with immunoSEQ multiplex PCR; TCRdb's copy has only in-frame clones and lacks some. The repertoire holds around 33,000 clones, with more than 80% as singletons. The source material was CD4+ or CD8+ T cells sorted from blood, sampled in a trial of the OX40 agonist ivuxolimab. The receptor source for this set is an adult with an advanced solid tumor such as melanoma, head and neck, liver or kidney cancer.

The chain links TRBV2 to TRBJ1-4; D might be TRBD1 (5 bases). The CDR3 has 15 amino acids. Deletions cut 5 bases from V and 3 bases from J, with 13 bases between. Germline-derived CDR1 and CDR2 are SNHLY and FYNNEI. The CDR3 spells CASSQRGLANEKLFF. Here the CDR3 DNA reads TGTGCCAGCAGTCAGAGGGGTCTGGCTAATGAAAAACTGTTTTTT.

The chain links TRBV28 to TRBJ2-3; unclear D gene. Trimming removed 2 bases at V and 1 base at J, with 13 bases between. Germline V gene lookup returns CDR1 MDHEN and CDR2 SYDVKM. The CDR3 has 16 residues. CDR3 DNA sequence: TGTGCCAGCAGTTTACCGGAGTTGGTTGGCACAGATACGCAGTATTTT. It translates to CASSLPELVGTDTQYF.

The chain uses TRBV5-6 and TRBJ1-1; D remains ambiguous. Trimming cost V 0 bases and J 0 bases, with 9 bases left between them. The CDR3 is made up of 15 amino acids. Germline V gene data show CDR1 as SGHDT and CDR2 as YYEEEE. CDR3 in amino acids: CASSLDVAMNTEAFF. CDR3 nucleotide sequence: TGTGCCAGCAGCTTGGATGTGGCGATGAACACTGAAGCTTTCTTT.

The genes are TRBV25-1 and TRBJ2-5; TRBD2 might be the D (6 bases). Germline CDR1 and CDR2: MGHDK and SYGVNS. CDR3 length equals 14 residues. The germline V and J ends were trimmed by 3 bases and 1 base, with 9 bases remaining between them. CDR3 nucleotides: TGTGCCAGCAGTGACGGGGGTTTCCAAGAGACCCAGTACTTC. This codes for CASSDGGFQETQYF.

The gene calls are TRBV27 and TRBJ2-2; no definite D call. Germline assignment: CDR1 MNHEY and CDR2 SMNVEV (reference sequence). The CDR3 length is 13 residues. Trimming cost V 3 bases and J 6 bases, with 8 bases left between them. The CDR3 protein is CASSFSAAGELFF. The CDR3 DNA sequence: TGTGCCAGCAGTTTCTCGGCCGCCGGGGAGCTGTTTTTT.

The chain is built from TRBV4-3 and TRBJ1-2, with a tentative D call TRBD1 (6 bases). This CDR3 contains 15 residues. The germline V gene encodes CDR1 LGHNA and CDR2 YSLEER. With 3 bases removed from V and 4 bases from J, the gap between germline ends came to 15 bases. The CDR3: CASSQTRGSFYGYTF. The CDR3 bases are TGCGCCAGCAGCCAGACCAGGGGTAGCTTCTATGGCTACACCTTC.

The chain is built from TRBV4-2 and TRBJ1-2, with D possibly being TRBD1 (5 bases). With 0 bases removed from V and 8 bases from J, the gap between germline ends came to 19 bases. Germline assignment: CDR1 LGHNA and CDR2 YNFKEQ. The CDR3 totals 16 residues. The CDR3 nucleotides are TGTGCCAGCAGCCAAGAATTTCCCGGGACGGCAAGCGGCTACACCTTC. Its translation: CASSQEFPGTASGYTF.

Regarding this clone: This likely came from a read error, as a far larger clone is one base away. The chain recombines TRBV11-3 with TRBJ1-5; 8 bases are shared with TRBD1. The CDR3 is 18 residues long. CDR1 and CDR2 from the germline V gene are SGHNT and YENEEA. The J segment lost 0 bases and the V segment lost 6 bases, leaving 13 bases of the junction unmatched. The CDR3 loop is CASSPRQGSIASNQPQHF. The CDR3 DNA is TGTGCCAGCAGTCCACGACAGGGGAGTATTGCTAGCAATCAGCCCCAGCATTTT.

This clone was counted a single time. The CDR3 DNA is TGTGCCAGCAGGATCCGGGGACAGGGGTTGGTGATAGCGGGAGAAATATACCAGTACTTC. Its translation: CASRIRGQGLVIAGEIYQYF. V is TRBV2 and J is TRBJ2-7; maybe TRBD1 (10 bases). The V end was cut by 6 bases, the J end by 10 bases, with 40 bases between. The CDR3 is 20 amino acids. Germline values: CDR1 SNHLY, CDR2 FYNNEI.

The chain links TRBV28 to TRBJ1-2, with a tentative D call TRBD1 (5 bases). Germline loops: CDR1 MDHEN, CDR2 SYDVKM. This CDR3 contains 13 residues. Trimming shortened V by 3 bases and J by 8 bases, and 13 bases separated the two germline ends. The DNA of the CDR3 is TGTGCCAGCAGTTTTACAGGATCTCCGGGCTACACCTTC. It encodes CASSFTGSPGYTF.

V usage is TRBV27 and J usage is TRBJ1-4; D remains unclear. Trimming cost V 4 bases and J 0 bases, with 18 bases left between them. The CDR3 has 18 residues. In germline, CDR1 is MNHEY, CDR2 SMNVEV (reference sequence). CDR3: CASSSVSAASTTNEKLFF. The CDR3 bases are TGTGCCAGCAGTTCAGTTTCGGCAGCCTCAACAACTAATGAAAAACTGTTTTTT.

The chain recombines TRBV30 with TRBJ2-1; D possibly corresponds to TRBD2 (5 bases). This CDR3 comprises 12 residues. CDR1 and CDR2 from the germline V gene are GTSNPN and SVGIG (reference sequence). Trimming pared 0 bases from V and 8 bases from J, leaving 8 bases between. The CDR3: CAWSVLGDEQFF. The CDR3, as DNA: TGTGCCTGGAGTGTACTGGGAGATGAGCAGTTCTTC.

This chain links TRBV11-2 with TRBJ2-7; the D gene could be TRBD1 or TRBD2 (5 bases each). The CDR3 contains 15 residues. V lost 1 base and J 3 bases, leaving 13 bases between the germline ends. Germline V CDR1 and CDR2: SGHAT, FQNNGV. The CDR3 reads CASSLGDPSFYEQYF. The CDR3 nucleotides read TGTGCCAGCAGCTTAGGGGACCCTTCATTCTACGAGCAGTACTTC. Drawing the rest from reference TRBV11-2 and TRBJ2-7, the complete variable domain is EAGVAQSPRYKIIEKRQSVAFWCNPISGHATLYWYQQILGQGPKLLIQFQNNGVVDDSQLPKDRFSAERLKGVDSTLKIQPAKLEDSAVYLCASSLGDPSFYEQYFGPGTRLTVT.

J is TRBJ2-7 and V is TRBV4-3; D is ambiguous. The ends were cut back, 0 bases at V and 0 bases at J, with 6 bases in the middle. Germline lookup yields CDR1 LGHNA and CDR2 YSLEER. This CDR3 is built from 14 residues. CDR3 nucleotide sequence: TGCGCCAGCAGCCAAGATTGGGGCTCCTACGAGCAGTACTTC. This encodes CASSQDWGSYEQYF.

This clone was counted only a few times. This chain links TRBV7-3 with TRBJ1-5, with a tentative D call TRBD1 (6 bases). V shed 5 bases and J shed 0 bases, with 29 bases lying between them. The CDR3 extends over 21 amino acids. Germline V CDR1 and CDR2: SGHTA, FQGTGA. Written as DNA, the CDR3 is TGTGCCAGCAGCCCCAAGGCGGAGGGCCACAGGGAAATAGTTAGCAATCAGCCCCAGCATTTT. Translating it yields CASSPKAEGHREIVSNQPQHF.

The V and J genes are TRBV9 and TRBJ1-2; D gene uncertain. Germline loops: CDR1 SGDLS, CDR2 YYNGEE. Trimming stripped 0 bases from V and 1 base from J, with 4 bases between. This CDR3 is 13 amino acids long. The CDR3 nucleotides read TGTGCCAGCAGCGTAGAGGATAACTATGGCTACACCTTC. Translated, it gives CASSVEDNYGYTF.

The V gene is TRBV21-1, the J gene TRBJ1-5. TRBV21-1 is reported as a pseudogene. The CDR3 sequence is 16 residues long. The CDR3 region has the DNA TGTGCCAGCACCCCGCCCCGGCTTATATACAATCAGCCCCAGCATTTT. Translated, it gives CASTPPRLIYNQPQHF.

V gene TRBV4-3 combines with J gene TRBJ2-7; D may be TRBD1 (5 bases). The V gene's germline CDR1 is LGHNA and CDR2 YSLEER. Trimming cost V 0 bases and J 5 bases, with 20 bases left between them. This CDR3 is 17 amino acids long. CDR3 coding DNA: TGCGCCAGCAGCCAAGATCCTGTAGGGGTAGATCTGGACGAGCAGTACTTC. It specifies CASSQDPVGVDLDEQYF.

CDR3 sequence (DNA): TGCGCCAGCAGCCATCAGGCAGAGGGCGGAAGAAACACTGAAGCTTTCTTT. As protein: CASSHQAEGGRNTEAFF. The genes are TRBV4-3 and TRBJ1-1, with unresolved D. CDR3 length: 17 residues. Germline loops: CDR1 LGHNA, CDR2 YSLEER. Trimming took 3 bases from V and 2 from J, leaving 19 bases between them.

This clone was counted between two and nine times. The CDR3 coding sequence is TGTGCCAGCAGTGATCGGGGGAATGGCTACACCTTC. Translation: CASSDRGNGYTF. V usage is TRBV2 and J usage is TRBJ1-2, with D possibly TRBD1 on 5 matching bases. Germline values: CDR1 SNHLY, CDR2 FYNNEI. CDR3 size: 12 residues. V was pared by 3 bases and J by 6 bases, with 8 bases between.

The chain combines TRBV27 with TRBJ2-7; D is perhaps TRBD1 or TRBD2 (5 bases each). The germline V gene encodes CDR1 MNHEY and CDR2 SMNVEV (reference sequence). Trimming removed 6 bases at V and 7 bases at J, with 19 bases between. The CDR3 runs 14 residues. CDR3: CASSLGTAPKEQYF. CDR3 DNA sequence: TGTGCCAGCAGCCTTGGGACCGCCCCTAAGGAGCAGTACTTC.

The genes are TRBV7-6 and TRBJ2-6; 7 bases are a match to TRBD1. Trimming removed 5 bases from V and 4 bases from J; junction bases left unmatched: 17. Germline CDR1 reads SGHVS; CDR2 reads FNYEAQ. The CDR3 consists of 19 residues. The CDR3 DNA reads as TGTGCCAGCAGCCACTCAAGAGCGAACAGGGGATCAGGGGCCAACGTCCTGACTTTC. This translates into CASSHSRANRGSGANVLTF. The full variable domain, in which reference TRBV7-6 and TRBJ2-6 provide the parts outside the CDR3, is GAGVSQSPRYKVTKRGQDVALRCDPISGHVSLYWYRQALGQGPEFLTYFNYEAQQDKSGLPNDRFSAERPEGSISTLTIQRTEQRDSAMYRCASSHSRANRGSGANVLTFGAGSRLTVL.

V usage is TRBV18 and J usage is TRBJ1-1, with D perhaps matching TRBD1 (5 bases). This CDR3 spans 14 amino acids. With 3 bases removed from V and 0 bases from J, the gap between germline ends came to 8 bases. Germline CDR1 KGHSH, CDR2 LQKENI. CDR3: CASSPGQVNTEAFF. The CDR3 nucleotides are TGTGCCAGCTCACCTGGACAAGTGAACACTGAAGCTTTCTTT. The variable domain in full, with the rest retrieved from reference TRBV18 and TRBJ1-1, is NAGVMQNPRHLVRRRGQEARLRCSPMKGHSHVYWYRQLPEEGLKFMVYLQKENIIDESGMPKERFSAEFPKEGPSILRIQQVVRGDSAAYFCASSPGQVNTEAFFGQGTRLTVV.

This sequence joins TRBV5-6 and TRBJ2-7; D is unresolved. Trimming shortened V by 4 bases and J by 1 base, and 6 bases separated the two germline ends. Germline V lookup: CDR1 SGHDT, CDR2 YYEEEE. CDR3 length equals 12 residues. The CDR3 DNA follows: TGTGCCAGCAGCGGGGATTCCTACGAGCAGTACTTC. Its protein is CASSGDSYEQYF.

This clone was picked up one time. This chain joins TRBV9 and TRBJ2-7; D is undetermined. The CDR3 extends over 14 amino acids. In germline, CDR1 is SGDLS, CDR2 YYNGEE. Trimming left V 4 bases short and J 1 base short, with 12 bases between. CDR3 bases: TGTGCCAGCAGCCCCTCTACAGCTTCCTACGAGCAGTACTTC. This translates into CASSPSTASYEQYF.

The chain uses TRBV29-1 and TRBJ1-3; 7 bases align to TRBD1. J gave up 3 bases and V 7 bases, and 15 bases lay outside the gene matches. Germline V gene data show CDR1 as SQVTM and CDR2 as ANQGSEA. This CDR3 region has 16 residues. In DNA, the CDR3 is TGCAGCGCGACACGGGACAGCTTTTCTGATGGAAACACCATATATTTT. As protein: CSATRDSFSDGNTIYF.